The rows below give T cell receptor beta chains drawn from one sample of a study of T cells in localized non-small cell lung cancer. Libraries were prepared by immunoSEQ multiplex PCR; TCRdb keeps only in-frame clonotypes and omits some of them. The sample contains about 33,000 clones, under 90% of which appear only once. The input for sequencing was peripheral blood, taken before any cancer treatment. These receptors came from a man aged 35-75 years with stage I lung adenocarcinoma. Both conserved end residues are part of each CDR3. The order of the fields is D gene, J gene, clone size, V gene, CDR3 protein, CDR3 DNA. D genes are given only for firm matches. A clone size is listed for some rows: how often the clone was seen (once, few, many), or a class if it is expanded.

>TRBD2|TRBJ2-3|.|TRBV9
CASSRTSGDTQYF
TGTGCCAGCAGTAGGACTAGCGGGGATACGCAGTATTTT
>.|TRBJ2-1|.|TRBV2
CASSEEGKGPFF
TGTGCCAGCAGTGAAGAGGGAAAGGGCCCGTTCTTC
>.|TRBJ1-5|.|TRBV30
CAWSDQRDQPQHF
TGTGCCTGGAGTGACCAGCGCGATCAGCCCCAGCATTTT
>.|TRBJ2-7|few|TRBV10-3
CAISASYEQYF
TGTGCCATCAGCGCCTCCTACGAGCAGTACTTC
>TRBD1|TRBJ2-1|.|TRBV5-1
CASTAGQGKNEQFF
TGCGCCAGCACGGCGGGACAGGGGAAAAATGAGCAGTTCTTC
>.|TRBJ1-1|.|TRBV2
CASRSSRAAMNTEAFF
TGTGCCAGCAGGTCGTCACGGGCGGCAATGAACACTGAAGCTTTCTTT
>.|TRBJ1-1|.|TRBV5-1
CASSTTAGNTEAFF
TGCGCCAGCAGCACTACAGCGGGAAACACTGAAGCTTTCTTT
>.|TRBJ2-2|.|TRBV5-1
CASSSDPGELFF
TGCGCCAGCAGTTCGGACCCCGGGGAGCTGTTTTTT
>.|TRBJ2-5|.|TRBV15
CATSRDLGIQETQYF
TGTGCCACCAGCAGAGATCTGGGGATCCAAGAGACCCAGTACTTC
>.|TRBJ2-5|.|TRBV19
CASSIGGGHFNLKETQYF
TGTGCCAGTAGTATAGGAGGGGGGCACTTCAATCTCAAAGAGACCCAGTACTTC
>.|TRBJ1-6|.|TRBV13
CASSLVQGYNSPLHF
TGTGCCAGCAGCCTGGTACAGGGCTATAATTCACCCCTCCACTTT
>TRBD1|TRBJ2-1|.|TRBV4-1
CASSQGLGQATYNEQFF
TGCGCCAGCAGCCAAGGCTTGGGACAGGCTACTTACAATGAGCAGTTCTTC
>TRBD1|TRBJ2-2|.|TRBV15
CATSRDRGSTGELFF
TGTGCCACCAGCAGGGACAGGGGTTCCACCGGGGAGCTGTTTTTT
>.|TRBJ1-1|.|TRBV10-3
CAISVGMNTEAFF
TGTGCCATCAGTGTAGGAATGAACACTGAAGCTTTCTTT
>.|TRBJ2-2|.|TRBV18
CASSPRGGNTGELFF
TGTGCCAGCTCACCCAGGGGAGGCAACACCGGGGAGCTGTTTTTT
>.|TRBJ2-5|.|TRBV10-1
CASSKADSQETQYF
TGCGCCAGCAGTAAGGCCGACAGTCAAGAGACCCAGTACTTC
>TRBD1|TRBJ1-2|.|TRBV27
CASSLGTAYGYTF
TGTGCCAGCAGCCTCGGGACAGCCTATGGCTACACCTTC
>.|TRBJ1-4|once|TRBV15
CATRTDLNEKLFF
TGTGCCACCAGGACGGATCTAAATGAAAAACTGTTTTTT
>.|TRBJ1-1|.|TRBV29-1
CSVGAGMGAREAFF
TGCAGCGTTGGAGCGGGGATGGGGGCCCGCGAAGCTTTCTTT
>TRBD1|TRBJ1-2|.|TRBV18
CASSPTTGATKNYGYTF
TGTGCCAGCTCACCCACGACAGGGGCCACCAAGAACTATGGCTACACCTTC
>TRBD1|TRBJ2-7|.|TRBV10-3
CAISVSRDREQYF
TGTGCCATCAGTGTTTCCCGGGACAGGGAGCAGTACTTC
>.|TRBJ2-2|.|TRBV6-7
CARTGGGENTGELFF
TGTGCCAGGACAGGAGGGGGGGAAAACACCGGGGAGCTGTTTTTT
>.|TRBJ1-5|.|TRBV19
CASRADHNQPQHF
TGTGCCAGTAGAGCAGATCACAATCAGCCCCAGCATTTT
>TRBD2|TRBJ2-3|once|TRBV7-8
CASSPSGGYTDTQYF
TGTGCCAGCAGCCCTAGCGGGGGGTACACAGATACGCAGTATTTT
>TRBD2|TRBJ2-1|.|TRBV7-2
CASSLAATTLSGGANNEQFF
TGTGCCAGCAGCTTAGCGGCCACAACCTTGAGCGGGGGGGCGAACAATGAGCAGTTCTTC
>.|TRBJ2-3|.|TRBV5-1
CASSSLGEDTQYF
TGCGCCAGCAGCTCCCTGGGGGAAGATACGCAGTATTTT
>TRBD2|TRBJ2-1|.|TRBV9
CASSGGAGGTYNEQFF
TGTGCCAGCAGCGGCGGGGCGGGGGGAACCTACAATGAGCAGTTCTTC
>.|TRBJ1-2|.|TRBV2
CASRTRTVGGYTF
TGTGCCAGCAGGACCAGGACAGTGGGTGGCTACACCTTC
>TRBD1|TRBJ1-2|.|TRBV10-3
CAISRDRGRGGYTF
TGTGCCATCAGCCGGGACAGGGGTAGAGGTGGCTACACCTTC
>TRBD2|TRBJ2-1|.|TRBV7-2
CASSLVGAGGPYNEQFF
TGTGCCAGCAGCTTAGTTGGAGCGGGGGGCCCGTACAATGAGCAGTTCTTC
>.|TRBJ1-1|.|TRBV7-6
CASSFSGGDTEAFF
TGTGCCAGCAGCTTCTCGGGAGGAGACACTGAAGCTTTCTTT
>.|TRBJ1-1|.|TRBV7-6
CASSQERVKNTEAFF
TGTGCCAGCAGTCAGGAACGGGTGAAGAACACTGAAGCTTTCTTT
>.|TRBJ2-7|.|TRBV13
CASRQWSGAFYEQYF
TGTGCCAGCAGACAGTGGTCAGGGGCTTTCTACGAGCAGTACTTC
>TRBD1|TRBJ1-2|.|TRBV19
CASRGQGEAVYGYTF
TGTGCCAGTAGAGGACAGGGGGAGGCGGTCTATGGCTACACCTTC
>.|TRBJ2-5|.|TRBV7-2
CASSLEGGQETQYF
TGTGCCAGCAGCTTGGAGGGGGGGCAAGAGACCCAGTACTTC
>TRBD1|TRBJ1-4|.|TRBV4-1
CASSRGQGTTNEKLFF
TGCGCCAGCAGCAGGGGACAGGGTACGACTAATGAAAAACTGTTTTTT
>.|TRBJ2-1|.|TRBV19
CASSIRPSYNEQFF
TGTGCCAGTAGTATTCGGCCCTCCTACAATGAGCAGTTCTTC
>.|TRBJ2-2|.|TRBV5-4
CASSLEGPGELFF
TGTGCCAGCAGCTTGGAGGGGCCCGGGGAGCTGTTTTTT
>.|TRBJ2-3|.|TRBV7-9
CASSLEGTQYF
TGTGCCAGCAGCTTAGAGGGCACGCAGTATTTT
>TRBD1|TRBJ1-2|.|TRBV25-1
CASSAGQGADGYTF
TGTGCCAGCAGTGCGGGACAGGGGGCTGACGGCTACACCTTC
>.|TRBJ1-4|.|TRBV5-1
CASSWGNESNEKLFF
TGCGCCAGCAGCTGGGGGAACGAGTCTAATGAAAAACTGTTTTTT
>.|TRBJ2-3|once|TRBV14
CASSQDSRRVSDTQYF
TGTGCCAGCAGCCAAGATAGTCGAAGGGTTTCAGATACGCAGTATTTT
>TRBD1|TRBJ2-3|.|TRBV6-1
CASSAGQGSGGRTDTQYF
TGTGCCAGCAGTGCGGGACAGGGGTCGGGGGGCCGCACAGATACGCAGTATTTT
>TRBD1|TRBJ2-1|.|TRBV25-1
CASSESRGQGRVQFF
TGTGCCAGCAGTGAATCTCGAGGACAGGGGAGGGTGCAGTTCTTC
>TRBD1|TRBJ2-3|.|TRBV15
CATSWDRATDTQYF
TGTGCCACCAGCTGGGACAGGGCCACAGATACGCAGTATTTT
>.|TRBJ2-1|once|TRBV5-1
CASSSGRAPRNEQFF
TGCGCCAGCAGCTCTGGGCGGGCCCCGCGGAATGAGCAGTTCTTC
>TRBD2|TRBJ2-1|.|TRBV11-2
CASSLALAGNYNEQFF
TGTGCCAGCAGCTTAGCACTAGCGGGGAACTACAATGAGCAGTTCTTC
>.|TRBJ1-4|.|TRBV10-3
CAISAGVREATNEKLFF
TGTGCCATCAGTGCCGGGGTGAGAGAAGCAACTAATGAAAAACTGTTTTTT
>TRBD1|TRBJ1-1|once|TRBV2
CASSPQTGRVTEAFF
TGTGCCAGCAGTCCCCAGACAGGGAGGGTTACTGAAGCTTTCTTT
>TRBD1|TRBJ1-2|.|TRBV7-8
CASSPGKGANGYTF
TGTGCCAGCAGCCCAGGGAAGGGGGCGAATGGCTACACCTTC
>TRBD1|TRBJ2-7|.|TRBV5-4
CASSPDRVNEQYF
TGTGCCAGCAGCCCGGACAGGGTAAACGAGCAGTACTTC
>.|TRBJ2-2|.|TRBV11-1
CASSSRRAGADTGELFF
TGTGCCAGCAGCTCTCGCCGGGCGGGGGCTGACACCGGGGAGCTGTTTTTT
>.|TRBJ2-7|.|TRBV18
CASSAGSWEQYF
TGTGCCAGCTCAGCCGGATCGTGGGAGCAGTACTTC
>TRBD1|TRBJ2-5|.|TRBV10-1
CASSADRGGETQYF
TGCGCCAGCAGCGCCGACAGGGGAGGCGAGACCCAGTACTTC